One sample yielded the 28 T cell receptor beta chains listed below, sequenced in a study of blood T cell repertoires in COVID-19. TCRdb keeps only in-frame clones here, not all; method: immunoSEQ multiplex PCR. This sample yields fewer than 150,000 clones, of which roughly 90% are seen a single time; roughly 8.9% belongs to the top ten. Sequenced sample: peripheral blood. Receptors were obtained from a woman between 65 and 79 years old who had recovered from COVID-19.

This clone was recorded once. The rearrangement links TRBV5-1 to TRBJ2-3; 10 nucleotides match TRBD2. The germline V gene encodes CDR1 SGHRS and CDR2 YFSETQ. The CDR3 consists of 16 residues. The trim removed 4 bases at V and 2 bases at J, leaving 7 bases unmatched. CDR3 amino acids: CASSPYSGGNTDTQYF. Here the CDR3 DNA reads TGCGCCAGCAGCCCCTATAGCGGGGGGAACACAGATACGCAGTATTTT.

The V call is TRBV27, the J call TRBJ2-7; TRBD2 aligns across 13 bases. V was pared by 5 bases and J by 4 bases, with 11 bases of the junction left unmatched. The CDR3 loop spans 17 amino acids. Per the germline V gene, CDR1 is MNHEY and CDR2 is SMNVEV (reference sequence). The CDR3 sequence: CASSRPLTSGRGYEQYF. In DNA form, the CDR3 reads TGTGCCAGCAGTCGGCCCCTCACTAGCGGGAGGGGGTACGAGCAGTACTTC.

This chain connects TRBV4-3 to TRBJ2-3; 8 nucleotides match TRBD2. Germline V CDR1 and CDR2: LGHNA, YSLEER. V was clipped by 0 bases and J by 4 bases; unmatched bases: 6. The CDR3 is made up of 16 amino acids. CDR3 protein: CASSQDRGAGADTQYF. The DNA for the CDR3 is TGCGCCAGCAGCCAAGATCGTGGAGCGGGAGCAGATACGCAGTATTTT.

This clone was seen a handful of times. V gene TRBV4-3 combines with J gene TRBJ2-3; possibly TRBD1 for D (6 bases). The CDR3 runs 16 residues. Germline V gene lookup returns CDR1 LGHNA and CDR2 YSLEER. The ends were cut back, 3 bases at V and 2 bases at J, with 15 bases in the middle. CDR3 in DNA: TGCGCCAGCAGCCAGGGGGCTTCCCGCTACACAGATACGCAGTATTTT. Its protein is CASSQGASRYTDTQYF.

J is TRBJ1-2 and V is TRBV28; 7 positions agree with TRBD1. V lost 0 bases and J lost 4; bases outside the gene matches: 5. Germline V gene lookup returns CDR1 MDHEN and CDR2 SYDVKM. The CDR3 has 15 amino acids. CDR3 loop: CASSLWGQFSYGYTF. CDR3 nucleotide sequence: TGTGCCAGCAGTTTATGGGGACAGTTCTCCTATGGCTACACCTTC.

The chain carries TRBV4-3 and TRBJ2-1; possibly TRBD2 for D (7 bases). V lost 0 bases and J lost 4, with 13 bases in between. The germline V gene has CDR1 LGHNA and CDR2 YSLEER. The CDR3 has 16 residues. The CDR3 loop is CASSQDAGAGYNEQFF. The CDR3 DNA follows: TGCGCCAGCAGCCAAGATGCGGGGGCGGGGTACAATGAGCAGTTCTTC.

J is TRBJ1-3 and V is TRBV18; unclear D gene. Between the trimmed V and J ends, which lost 3 bases and 0 bases, there was a span of 15 bases. The CDR3 totals 17 residues. The V gene's germline CDR1 is KGHSH and CDR2 LQKENI. CDR3: CASSPQAHSFSGNTIYF. CDR3 nucleotide sequence: TGTGCCAGCTCACCCCAGGCTCATAGTTTCTCTGGAAACACCATATATTTT.

The chain combines TRBV9 with TRBJ2-1; 7 nucleotides agree with TRBD2. This CDR3 contains 16 residues. After removal of 0 bases from V and 9 bases from J, the junction contained 12 bases not matched to a gene. Germline V lookup: CDR1 SGDLS, CDR2 YYNGEE. CDR3 sequence: CASSVDGRDYSAEQFF. The CDR3 nucleotides are TGTGCCAGCAGCGTAGACGGCCGGGACTATTCGGCTGAGCAGTTCTTC.

The chain uses TRBV28 and TRBJ1-4; D uncertain. Trimming took 3 bases from V and 8 from J, leaving 7 bases between them. The CDR3 is made up of 12 amino acids. CDR1 and CDR2 from the germline V gene are MDHEN and SYDVKM. The DNA for the CDR3 is TGTGCCAGCAGTTTGGGCTTCGAAAAACTGTTTTTT. Amino acid sequence: CASSLGFEKLFF.

The gene calls are TRBV6-5 and TRBJ1-5, with 7 bases that match TRBD1. This CDR3 has 15 residues. Germline V CDR1 and CDR2: MNHEY, SVGAGI. With 6 bases clipped from V and 1 base from J, the junction kept 6 bases outside the gene matches. CDR3 protein: CASRRQGSSNQPQHF. CDR3 in DNA: TGTGCCAGCAGGAGACAGGGTTCGAGCAATCAGCCCCAGCATTTT.

V usage is TRBV24-1 and J usage is TRBJ2-5; D perhaps matches TRBD2 (6 bases). Trimming removed 9 bases from V and 5 bases from J, with 15 bases in between. This CDR3 region has 13 residues. CDR1 and CDR2 (germline): KGHDR, SFDVKD. The CDR3 loop reads CATSRGGWETQYF. The CDR3 DNA reads TGTGCCACCTCCCGAGGAGGGTGGGAGACCCAGTACTTC.

The chain employs TRBV5-4 and TRBJ1-1, with 7 bases fitting TRBD1. Germline CDR1 is SGHNT and CDR2 is YYREEE (reference sequence). Losses at the gene ends were 4 bases for V and 7 bases for J; bases not matched to a gene: 4. This CDR3 is 12 amino acids long. CDR3 nucleotides: TGTGCCAGCAGCGAAGGACAGGATGAAGCTTTCTTT. It encodes CASSEGQDEAFF.

The chain is built from TRBV21-1 and TRBJ2-6; no DNA check was done on the table's D call, TRBD1. TRBV21-1 is labeled a pseudogene. The CDR3 covers 14 residues. CDR3 in amino acids: CASSKAAEANVLTF. DNA for the CDR3: TGTGCCAGCAGCAAAGCCGCAGAGGCCAACGTCCTGACTTTC.

The chain joins TRBV28 to TRBJ1-4; 9 nucleotides align to TRBD1. Germline CDR1 and CDR2: MDHEN and SYDVKM. The V gene end was trimmed by 2 bases and the J gene end by 7 bases; junction bases not matched to a gene: 5. CDR3 length: 15 amino acids. The CDR3 sequence is CASSLPQGAPEKLFF. The CDR3 coding sequence is TGTGCCAGCAGTTTACCACAGGGGGCGCCTGAAAAACTGTTTTTT.

The rearrangement links TRBV4-2 to TRBJ2-3; a possible D gene is TRBD2 (5 bases). Deletions cut 0 bases from V and 0 bases from J, with 16 bases between. The CDR3 covers 18 residues. Germline V gives CDR1 LGHNA, CDR2 YNFKEQ. The CDR3 DNA reads as TGTGCCAGCAGCCAAGAAAGGATCGGCGGGCCCAGCACAGATACGCAGTATTTT. Encoded protein: CASSQERIGGPSTDTQYF.

This clone was recorded once. J is TRBJ1-6 and V is TRBV5-5; 7 nucleotides line up with TRBD1. Losses at the gene ends were 3 bases for V and 0 bases for J; bases not matched to a gene: 6. The CDR3 totals 17 residues. Germline assignment: CDR1 SGHKS and CDR2 YYEKEE (reference sequence). DNA for the CDR3: TGTGCCAGCAGCTACTCTCAGGGGGGCTCCTATAATTCACCCCTCCACTTT. Protein: CASSYSQGGSYNSPLHF.

The chain combines TRBV6-5 with TRBJ1-1, with D tentatively TRBD1 (6 bases). V lost 9 bases and J 1 base, leaving 15 bases between the germline ends. Germline V gene sequence: CDR1 MNHEY, CDR2 SVGAGI. This CDR3 has 14 residues. CDR3 coding DNA: TGTGCCAGTCACAAGGAAGGGGGGAACACTGAAGCTTTCTTT. The encoded protein is CASHKEGGNTEAFF.

The chain couples TRBV11-2 to TRBJ2-7, with D maybe TRBD2 (6 bases). V gave up 0 bases and J gave up 2 bases, with 11 bases separating them. Germline loops: CDR1 SGHAT, CDR2 FQNNGV. This CDR3 has 15 amino acids. CDR3 nucleotide sequence: TGTGCCAGCAGCTTAGAACTAGCCCCTGCCTACGAGCAGTACTTC. Translating it yields CASSLELAPAYEQYF.

This clone was seen once. This chain uses TRBV29-1 with TRBJ1-1; TRBD1 might be the D (5 bases). The V end was cut by 8 bases, the J end by 7 bases, with 20 bases between. CDR3 length equals 13 residues. The germline gives CDR1 SQVTM, CDR2 ANQGSEA. In DNA, the CDR3 is TGCAGCCTCGCCCAAGTTGGGGGGTTTGAAGCTTTCTTT. Protein: CSLAQVGGFEAFF.

This clone was counted a single time. This rearrangement joins TRBV15 to TRBJ2-7; D is perhaps TRBD2 (5 bases). Germline loops: CDR1 LNHNV, CDR2 YYDKDF (reference sequence). CDR3 length: 15 amino acids. V was cut by 0 bases and J by 3 bases, with 12 bases left in between. Written as DNA, the CDR3 is TGTGCCACCAGCAGAGATTCGGGAACTATCTACGAGCAGTACTTC. Translating gives CATSRDSGTIYEQYF.

The chain employs TRBV5-8 and TRBJ1-1; D gene ambiguous. Trimming cost V 0 bases and J 14 bases, with 11 bases left between them. The V gene's germline CDR1 is SGHTS and CDR2 YDEGEE. This CDR3 spans 11 amino acids. The CDR3 protein is CASSLGQPEFF. In DNA, the CDR3 is TGTGCCAGCAGCTTGGGGCAACCCGAATTCTTT. The full variable domain, in which reference TRBV5-8 and TRBJ1-1 provide the parts outside the CDR3, is EAGVTQSPTHLIKTRGQQATLRCSPISGHTSVYWYQQALGLGLQFLLWYDEGEERNRGNFPPRFSGRQFPNYSSELNVNALELEDSALYLCASSLGQPEFFGQGTRLTVV.

V and J are TRBV3-1 (or the pseudogene TRBV3-2) and TRBJ2-1, with D perhaps matching TRBD1 (6 bases). CDR1 is LGHDT and CDR2 is YNNKEL in the germline V gene (reference sequence). Trimming cost V 5 bases and J 5 bases, with 22 bases left between them. This CDR3 is 17 amino acids long. The CDR3 DNA reads TGTGCCAGCAGCAAATTTCCCAGGGGAGCAGTGCACAATGAGCAGTTCTTC. Encoded protein: CASSKFPRGAVHNEQFF.

The genes are TRBV27 and TRBJ1-1; D possibly corresponds to TRBD1 (6 bases). The length of the CDR3 is 15 residues. V was cut by 5 bases and J by 4 bases, with 17 bases left in between. Germline V gives CDR1 MNHEY, CDR2 SMNVEV (reference sequence). The CDR3 bases are TGTGCCAGCAGTCCCGGGGGGCAGCCGTTCACTGAAGCTTTCTTT. Translated, it gives CASSPGGQPFTEAFF.

CDR3 residues: CASSLVAGLSYNEQFF. As DNA, the CDR3 is TGTGCCAGCAGCCTCGTGGCGGGACTCTCCTACAATGAGCAGTTCTTC. This chain connects TRBV3-1 (or the pseudogene TRBV3-2) to TRBJ2-1, with a tentative D call TRBD2 (6 bases). CDR3 length equals 16 residues. Looked up from germline, CDR1 is LGHDT and CDR2 is YNNKEL (reference sequence). V dropped 4 bases and J dropped 0 bases, with 13 bases sitting between them.

J is TRBJ2-5 and V is TRBV11-2; TRBD1 might be the D (6 bases). The germline V gene encodes CDR1 SGHAT and CDR2 FQNNGV. The CDR3 consists of 13 residues. Trimming took 8 bases from V and 1 from J, leaving 11 bases between them. The CDR3 sequence is CASGAGAQETQYF. The DNA for the CDR3 is TGTGCCAGCGGCGCAGGGGCCCAAGAGACCCAGTACTTC.

The V call is TRBV28, the J call TRBJ1-4; 7 nucleotides line up with TRBD1. This CDR3 comprises 15 residues. Losses at the gene ends were 6 bases for V and 1 base for J; bases not matched to a gene: 5. Germline lookup yields CDR1 MDHEN and CDR2 SYDVKM. Here the CDR3 DNA reads TGTGCCAGCAGCTCCCGGGACAGAACTAATGAAAAACTGTTTTTT. As protein: CASSSRDRTNEKLFF.

J is TRBJ2-3 and V is TRBV7-2, with 8 bases fitting TRBD2. Germline lookup yields CDR1 SGHTA and CDR2 FQGNSA. With 1 base clipped from V and 1 base from J, the junction kept 4 bases outside the gene matches. The CDR3 spans 16 residues. The CDR3 coding sequence is TGTGCCAGCAGCTTAGGAATGACTAGCGGCACAGATACGCAGTATTTT. This translates into CASSLGMTSGTDTQYF.

The rearrangement joins TRBV5-1 to TRBJ1-2, with 8 bases identical to TRBD1. With 2 bases clipped from V and 0 bases from J, the junction kept 0 bases outside the gene matches. CDR3 length: 14 amino acids. CDR1 and CDR2 from the germline V gene are SGHRS and YFSETQ. CDR3 sequence: CASSLQGANYGYTF. The CDR3 coding sequence is TGCGCCAGCAGCTTACAGGGGGCTAACTATGGCTACACCTTC.